This T cell receptor beta chain appears in the sequencing data of a study of OX40 agonist ivuxolimab in advanced cancers. Overall study context: Averaging roughly 60 years in age, with a range of about 23 to 90, the cohort was about 85% male.

The CDR3 consists of 13 residues. The V gene's germline CDR1 is MDHEN and CDR2 SYDVKM. Trimming cost V 3 bases and J 3 bases, with 9 bases left between them. Study-wide results and caveats: CD8+ T cells (on average) carried more expanded clones than CD4+ T cells.

About this clone: Its target is unknown.

The method was immunoSEQ multiplex PCR; TCRdb's version includes in-frame clones alone and lacks a portion of them. The table has some 59,000 clones, roughly 87% seen once. This clonotype originated in an adult with an advanced solid tumor such as melanoma, head and neck, liver or kidney cancer. The V gene is TRBV28, the J gene TRBJ2-7, with unresolved D. The source was CD4+ or CD8+ T cells sorted from blood, collected in a trial of the OX40 agonist ivuxolimab. In DNA, the CDR3 is TGTGCCAGCAGTTTCCCGCCGCTCTACGAGCAGTACTTC. This encodes CASSFPPLYEQYF. Using reference TRBV28 and TRBJ2-7 for the parts outside the CDR3, the full variable domain is DVKVTQSSRYLVKRTGEKVFLECVQDMDHENMFWYRQDPGLGLRLIYFSYDVKMKEKGDIPEGYSVSREKKERFSLILESASTNQTSMYLCASSFPPLYEQYFGPGTRLTVT.